These T cell receptor beta chains were read from a single sample in a study of shared clonotypes between healthy human individuals. Measured with immunoSEQ multiplex PCR; TCRdb has only the in-frame clones, and not every one. This sample has roughly 220,000 clones, with approximately 65% found just once. Sequencing was done on a sample of memory CD4+ T cells sorted from blood. The receptors shown here come from a man aged 25-40 years in good health. The CDR3 runs from the conserved cysteine through the conserved F or W. The D gene is left open where the match is weak. Clone size appears in some rows only: once, few, many, or a class for an expanded clone.

>.|TRBD2|TRBJ2-3|TRBV5-5
CASSPRTSGTDTDTQYF
TGTGCCAGCAGCCCCCGGACTAGCGGGACCGACACAGATACGCAGTATTTT
>few|.|TRBJ1-5|TRBV7-8
CASSLAAGYNQPQHF
TGTGCCAGCAGCTTAGCGGCAGGGTACAATCAGCCCCAGCATTTT
>.|.|TRBJ1-5|TRBV28
CASGQYSNQPQHF
TGTGCCAGCGGACAGTATAGCAATCAGCCCCAGCATTTT
>.|.|TRBJ1-3|TRBV30
CAWSSPSFAGNTIYF
TGTGCCTGGAGTAGCCCGTCCTTCGCCGGAAACACCATATATTTT
>.|TRBD1|TRBJ2-3|TRBV19
CASSIGDRGYTDTQYF
TGTGCCAGTAGTATTGGAGACAGGGGGTACACAGATACGCAGTATTTT
>.|.|TRBJ1-2|TRBV18
CASSPIPENYGYTF
TGTGCCAGCTCACCAATTCCAGAAAACTATGGCTACACCTTC
>.|.|TRBJ2-1|TRBV6-6
CASRSHLADNEQFF
TGTGCCAGCAGGTCTCACCTAGCAGACAATGAGCAGTTCTTC
>.|.|TRBJ2-1|TRBV5-4
CASSLALAGVEQFF
TGTGCCAGCAGCTTGGCCTTAGCCGGTGTTGAGCAGTTCTTC
>once|.|TRBJ1-4|TRBV10-3
CAISEFGGATNEKLFF
TGTGCCATCAGTGAGTTCGGGGGTGCAACTAATGAAAAACTGTTTTTT
>few|.|TRBJ2-3|TRBV7-2
CASSQRSDTQYF
TGTGCCAGCAGCCAACGGTCGGATACGCAGTATTTT
>.|.|TRBJ2-3|TRBV18
CASSPPQGGDTQYF
TGTGCCAGCTCACCACCGCAGGGCGGCGATACGCAGTATTTT
>.|.|TRBJ1-4|TRBV4-1
CASSQGREGGEKLFF
TGCGCCAGCAGCCAAGGACGGGAAGGGGGTGAAAAACTGTTTTTT
>many|.|TRBJ1-2|TRBV28
CASSLMGGYGYTF
TGTGCCAGCAGTTTAATGGGGGGCTATGGCTACACCTTC
>.|.|TRBJ2-5|TRBV11-3
CASSDEVQETQYF
TGTGCCAGCAGCGATGAGGTCCAAGAGACCCAGTACTTC
>.|.|TRBJ2-5|TRBV5-5
CASSDGYQETQYF
TGTGCCAGCAGCGATGGATACCAAGAGACCCAGTACTTC
>.|TRBD1|TRBJ2-6|TRBV5-6
CASSEDRGLRGANVLTF
TGTGCCAGCAGCGAGGACAGGGGTTTGAGAGGGGCCAACGTCCTGACTTTC